The TCR beta chain under discussion was sequenced for a study of T cells after yellow fever vaccination. To note about this clonotype: Antigen specificity is unknown.

Findings and limits, study-wide: Some clonotypes, a small share, were shared between CD4 and CD8 compartments.

UMIs and a universal primer site were added when TCR cDNA was made by 5'RACE template switching. From the 5' RACE reads, TCRdb called clonotypes with MiXCR, one entry per CDR3 protein. This sample has approximately 510,000 distinct CDR3 sequences, with about a fifth found just once. Per the germline V gene, CDR1 is MDHEN and CDR2 is SYDVKM. V lost 8 bases and J lost 0, with 23 bases in between. The CDR3 is 18 residues long. This rearrangement joins TRBV28 to TRBJ2-1, with D maybe TRBD1 (8 bases). This receptor was identified in a man in his late teens or twenties who received the YFV17D yellow fever vaccine. The sequencing used PBMCs, collected approximately 22 days after the first yellow fever vaccination. In nucleotides, the CDR3 is TGTGCCAGCTCGGGGGGCAGGGGGCGGAAGGACTCCTACAATGAGCAGTTCTTC. The encoded protein is CASSGGRGRKDSYNEQFF.